This entry lists 27 T cell receptor beta chains sequenced from one sample in a study of blood T cell repertoires in COVID-19. Repertoires were generated with immunoSEQ multiplex PCR, while TCRdb's copy carries only in-frame clones and drops some. Altogether 250,000 to 300,000 clones are present, roughly nine tenths being singletons, with the ten largest covering around 12%. Sequenced: peripheral blood. The receptors derive from a woman aged 25 to 45 with COVID-19, enrolled during active disease.

The chain is built from TRBV29-1 and TRBJ2-3; D gene uncertain. Trimming left V 3 bases short and J 5 bases short, with 12 bases between. Germline V lookup: CDR1 SQVTM, CDR2 ANQGSEA. The CDR3 is made up of 13 amino acids. Here the CDR3 DNA reads TGCAGCGTTGATGGTCTATCCGGAGATACGCAGTATTTT. Its protein is CSVDGLSGDTQYF.

The V call is TRBV30, the J call TRBJ2-2; 9 bases line up with TRBD1. Per germline, CDR1 GTSNPN and CDR2 SVGIG (reference sequence). This CDR3 comprises 15 residues. The V segment lost 5 bases and the J segment 3 bases; nucleotides outside the gene matches: 7. CDR3 region: CAWDRGVVYTGELFF. DNA for the CDR3: TGTGCCTGGGACAGGGGGGTAGTTTACACCGGGGAGCTGTTTTTT. The variable domain in full, completed from reference TRBV30 and TRBJ2-2, reads SQTIHQWPATLVQPVGSPLSLECTVEGTSNPNLYWYRQAAGRGLQLLFYSVGIGQISSEVPQNLSASRPQDRQFILSSKKLLLSDSGFYLCAWDRGVVYTGELFFGEGSRLTVL.

The chain combines TRBV6-6 with TRBJ2-7, with a possible D match to TRBD1 (5 bases). Looked up from germline, CDR1 is MNHNY and CDR2 is SVGAGI (reference sequence). The CDR3 sequence is 15 residues long. Trimming left V 4 bases short and J 3 bases short, with 16 bases between. The CDR3 DNA sequence: TGTGCCAGCAGTTTCAAGGGGCATATGAACTACGAGCAGTACTTC. Translated, it gives CASSFKGHMNYEQYF.

V usage is TRBV6-5 and J usage is TRBJ1-5; possibly TRBD1 for D (6 bases). There are 14 residues in the CDR3. CDR1 MNHEY and CDR2 SVGAGI come from the germline V gene. V lost 0 bases and J 7 bases, leaving 10 bases between the germline ends. The CDR3 coding sequence is TGTGCCAGCAGTTACTCTGGGGGCGACCAGCCCCAGCATTTT. This sequence encodes CASSYSGGDQPQHF.

The chain has TRBV2 and TRBJ1-6; 7 nucleotides line up with TRBD1. With V trimmed by 7 bases and J by 10 bases, 7 bases remained unmatched. This CDR3 contains 13 residues. In germline, CDR1 is SNHLY, CDR2 FYNNEI. The CDR3 region is CASNPTGVSPLHF. CDR3 sequence (DNA): TGTGCCAGCAATCCTACAGGGGTCTCACCCCTCCACTTT. Full variable domain (rest looked up from reference TRBV2 and TRBJ1-6): EPEVTQTPSHQVTQMGQEVILRCVPISNHLYFYWYRQILGQKVEFLVSFYNNEISEKSEIFDDQFSVERPDGSNFTLKIRSTKLEDSAMYFCASNPTGVSPLHFGNGTRLTVT.

This clone was picked up a small number of times. At the DNA level, this CDR3 is encoded by other sequences in the same sample as well. This chain connects TRBV5-1 to TRBJ1-2; D is perhaps TRBD1 (6 bases). This CDR3 spans 14 amino acids. The V gene's germline CDR1 is SGHRS and CDR2 YFSETQ. The V and J ends lost 1 base and 2 bases respectively, with 9 bases between them. CDR3 in amino acids: CASSLTTGNYGYTF. The DNA for the CDR3 is TGCGCCAGCAGCTTGACTACAGGGAACTATGGCTACACCTTC.

This sequence joins TRBV9 and TRBJ2-1; no reliable D call. CDR1 SGDLS and CDR2 YYNGEE come from the germline V gene. The CDR3 is made up of 13 amino acids. Trimming left V 0 bases short and J 10 bases short, with 11 bases between. CDR3 sequence reads: CASSVDRFREQFF. In DNA, the CDR3 is TGTGCCAGCAGCGTAGACAGATTTCGCGAGCAGTTCTTC.

The chain recombines TRBV12-5 with TRBJ1-1; D gene unclear. From germline, CDR1 is LGHNT and CDR2 FRNRAP. The CDR3 is 17 residues long. With 1 base removed from V and 0 bases from J, the gap between germline ends came to 15 bases. DNA of the CDR3: TGTGCTAGTGGTTTGGAAGAACAGCTCCCCATGAACACTGAAGCTTTCTTT. Translation gives CASGLEEQLPMNTEAFF.

The chain employs TRBV24-1 and TRBJ1-5, with D unresolved. Trimming stripped 9 bases from V and 12 bases from J, with 17 bases between. In germline, CDR1 is KGHDR, CDR2 SFDVKD. CDR3 length: 12 residues. Here the CDR3 DNA reads TGTGCCACCGCTGTATTCCCCGAGATCCAGCATTTT. This sequence encodes CATAVFPEIQHF.

The CDR3 DNA is TGTGCCAGCTCACCGGACTGGGGGAACACTGAAGCTTTCTTT. Protein: CASSPDWGNTEAFF. The gene calls are TRBV18 and TRBJ1-1; D is uncertain. From germline, CDR1 is KGHSH and CDR2 LQKENI. Deletions cut 3 bases from V and 1 base from J, with 9 bases between. This CDR3 is built from 14 residues.

A single count supports this clone. This sample includes further DNA sequences coding for the same CDR3. The CDR3 sequence: CASRLAGGSYEQYF. The CDR3 DNA reads TGTGCCAGCAGGCTAGCGGGGGGCAGCTACGAGCAGTACTTC. This chain joins TRBV27 and TRBJ2-7; 11 positions match TRBD2. The junction had 4 bases not matched to a gene; V was cut back by 6 bases and J by 3 bases. Germline lookup yields CDR1 MNHEY and CDR2 SMNVEV (reference sequence). The CDR3 has 14 amino acids.

This chain connects TRBV7-6 to TRBJ2-3; a weak D match, TRBD1 (5 bases). Looked up from germline, CDR1 is SGHVS and CDR2 is FNYEAQ. This CDR3 spans 15 amino acids. Trimming cost V 4 bases and J 2 bases, with 13 bases left between them. The DNA for the CDR3 is TGTGCCAGCAGCTCTCGGACACAACTCACAGATACGCAGTATTTT. As protein: CASSSRTQLTDTQYF. The complete variable domain, with remaining parts taken from reference TRBV7-6 and TRBJ2-3, reads GAGVSQSPRYKVTKRGQDVALRCDPISGHVSLYWYRQALGQGPEFLTYFNYEAQQDKSGLPNDRFSAERPEGSISTLTIQRTEQRDSAMYRCASSSRTQLTDTQYFGPGTRLTVL.

This rearrangement joins TRBV27 to TRBJ2-2; a possible D gene is TRBD2 (5 bases). This CDR3 region has 15 residues. The V gene's germline CDR1 is MNHEY and CDR2 SMNVEV (reference sequence). With 6 bases removed from V and 0 bases from J, the gap between germline ends came to 11 bases. The CDR3 DNA reads TGTGCCAGCAGATTGGGAGTTACGAACACCGGGGAGCTGTTTTTT. Translated: CASRLGVTNTGELFF.

V gene TRBV6-2 or TRBV6-3 combines with J gene TRBJ1-1; 8 bases align to TRBD1. Germline CDR1 reads MNHEY; CDR2 reads SVGEGT. The CDR3 covers 14 residues. Trimming took 2 bases from V and 5 from J; bases not matched to a gene: 4. CDR3 sequence: CASSYTGQATEAFF. The CDR3 region has the DNA TGTGCCAGCAGTTACACGGGACAGGCGACTGAAGCTTTCTTT.

CDR3 nucleotide sequence: TGTGCCAGCAGCCGCGGCCCGGGGAGTCCCACTGAAGCTTTCTTT. Its translation is CASSRGPGSPTEAFF. The V and J genes are TRBV27 and TRBJ1-1; D not resolved. Trimming removed 6 bases at V and 4 bases at J, with 18 bases between. This CDR3 is built from 15 residues. Germline V gene sequence: CDR1 MNHEY, CDR2 SMNVEV (reference sequence).

The V call is TRBV3-1 (or the pseudogene TRBV3-2), the J call TRBJ1-4, with D perhaps matching TRBD1 (5 bases). Per the germline V gene, CDR1 is LGHDT and CDR2 is YNNKEL (reference sequence). V lost 0 bases and J lost 8, with 13 bases in between. The CDR3 totals 15 residues. CDR3 sequence: CASSQDQMTVEKLFF. In DNA form, the CDR3 reads TGTGCCAGCAGCCAAGACCAGATGACAGTCGAAAAACTGTTTTTT.

The gene calls are TRBV25-1 and TRBJ2-6, with TRBD1 identical over 12 bases. V lost 3 bases, J lost 8 bases, and 11 bases stayed unmatched. CDR1 and CDR2 from the germline V gene are MGHDK and SYGVNS. This CDR3 comprises 18 residues. The CDR3 coding sequence is TGTGCCAGCAGTGAGAGTCCGGGACAGGGGGCCGGGACCAACGTCCTGACTTTC. Its protein product is CASSESPGQGAGTNVLTF.

V usage is TRBV3-1 (or the pseudogene TRBV3-2) and J usage is TRBJ2-2, with 11 bases lining up with TRBD2. The junction had 4 bases not matched to a gene; V was cut back by 1 base and J by 6 bases. This CDR3 contains 16 residues. From germline, CDR1 is LGHDT and CDR2 YNNKEL (reference sequence). The CDR3 spells CASSQGLAGGAGELFF. Written as DNA, the CDR3 is TGTGCCAGCAGCCAAGGCCTAGCGGGGGGCGCCGGGGAGCTGTTTTTT.

The V call is TRBV6-2 or TRBV6-3, the J call TRBJ1-2; TRBD1 is a possible D gene (6 bases). Trimming shortened V by 3 bases and J by 4 bases, and 12 bases separated the two germline ends. The CDR3 totals 14 residues. CDR1 MNHEY and CDR2 SVGEGT come from the germline V gene. The CDR3 DNA reads as TGTGCCAGCAGTTATGGACAGCCTTTCTATGGCTACACCTTC. Encoded protein: CASSYGQPFYGYTF.

This sequence joins TRBV10-3 and TRBJ1-5; TRBD1 matches 8 bases. The CDR3 totals 16 residues. Germline V CDR1 and CDR2: ENHRY, SYGVKD. Trimming removed 4 bases from V and 0 bases from J; junction bases left unmatched: 5. The CDR3 spells CAISGQGLYSNQPQHF. In nucleotides, the CDR3 is TGTGCCATCAGTGGACAGGGGCTCTATAGCAATCAGCCCCAGCATTTT.

This clone was observed a handful of times. V and J are TRBV28 and TRBJ2-7; TRBD2 matches 8 bases. Germline V gene sequence: CDR1 MDHEN, CDR2 SYDVKM. V shed 4 bases, J shed 4 bases, and the junction held 6 bases outside the gene matches. The length of the CDR3 is 14 residues. In DNA form, the CDR3 reads TGTGCCAGCAGTTCCCGGGGACTAGTTTACGAGCAGTACTTC. This encodes CASSSRGLVYEQYF.

The chain recombines TRBV4-2 with TRBJ2-3; D is perhaps TRBD1 (6 bases). CDR3 length equals 16 residues. Trimming pared 5 bases from V and 2 bases from J, leaving 17 bases between. Germline CDR1 and CDR2: LGHNA and YNFKEQ. This CDR3 reads CASSSAGTLNTDTQYF. CDR3 nucleotide sequence: TGTGCCAGCAGCAGCGCCGGGACATTAAACACAGATACGCAGTATTTT.

This chain joins TRBV5-6 and TRBJ2-7; D possibly corresponds to TRBD1 (5 bases). With 0 bases removed from V and 4 bases from J, the gap between germline ends came to 11 bases. The CDR3 runs 14 residues. CDR1 SGHDT and CDR2 YYEEEE come from the germline V gene. The chain's CDR3 is CASSLAQGFYEQYF. As DNA, the CDR3 is TGTGCCAGCAGCTTGGCCCAGGGCTTTTACGAGCAGTACTTC.

This clone has only a few counts. This chain joins TRBV4-1 and TRBJ2-7; 9 bases are shared with TRBD2. With V trimmed by 4 bases and J by 0 bases, 4 bases remained unmatched. Per germline, CDR1 MGHRA and CDR2 YSYEKL. CDR3 length: 15 amino acids. The CDR3 region has the DNA TGCGCCAGCAGCCCAAGCGGGGGGAGCTCCTACGAGCAGTACTTC. It specifies CASSPSGGSSYEQYF.

The V gene is TRBV5-5, the J gene TRBJ2-7; D not resolved. CDR1 and CDR2 (germline): SGHKS, YYEKEE (reference sequence). The CDR3 contains 13 residues. V lost 4 bases to trimming and J lost 1 base, with 9 bases between them. Here the CDR3 reads CASSTTDSYEQYF. The CDR3 DNA is TGTGCCAGCAGCACCACAGATTCCTACGAGCAGTACTTC.

V usage is TRBV6-1 and J usage is TRBJ1-1; 12 bases match TRBD1. The germline CDR1 and CDR2 sequences are MNHNS and SASEGT. The trim removed 2 bases at V and 4 bases at J, leaving 8 bases unmatched. The CDR3 is made up of 17 amino acids. CDR3 sequence reads: CASSETRDRGLSTEAFF. The CDR3 coding sequence is TGTGCCAGCAGTGAAACACGGGACAGGGGGCTGAGCACTGAAGCTTTCTTT.

This clone occurred once. The V and J genes are TRBV5-1 and TRBJ2-7, with 8 bases aligning to TRBD2. This CDR3 is 13 amino acids long. V shed 4 bases, J shed 1 base, and the junction held 1 base outside the gene matches. Per germline, CDR1 SGHRS and CDR2 YFSETQ. The CDR3 here is CASSPGGSYEQYF. The CDR3 nucleotides are TGCGCCAGCAGCCCGGGAGGGTCCTACGAGCAGTACTTC. Looking up the rest from reference TRBV5-1 and TRBJ2-7 gives the full variable domain: KAGVTQTPRYLIKTRGQQVTLSCSPISGHRSVSWYQQTPGQGLQFLFEYFSETQRNKGNFPGRFSGRQFSNSRSEMNVSTLELGDSALYLCASSPGGSYEQYFGPGTRLTVT.